A selection of T cell receptor beta chains follows, all from one sample in a study of CD8+ T cells in alopecia areata. Some clones are missing from TCRdb's copy, which holds only in-frame ones; the method was immunoSEQ multiplex PCR. Among 110,000 to 150,000 clones listed, about 56% were seen once. The sample in question was CD8+ T cells sorted from blood, obtained at week 4, from a patient treated with tofacitinib. These receptors were obtained from a human donor with alopecia areata. CDR3s include the opening cysteine and the closing phenylalanine or tryptophan. A D gene is named only where the DNA matches it firmly. Only some rows state a clone size, as once, few, many or a class for expanded clones.

d_call	j_call	clone_size	v_call	cdr3_length	cdr3_nt	cdr3_aa
-	TRBJ2-2	-	TRBV7-8	15	TGTGCCAGCAGCGGGGGACGCATGGACACCGGGGAGCTGTTTTTT	CASSGGRMDTGELFF
TRBD1	TRBJ2-3	-	TRBV30	15	TGTGCCTGGAGTCCGACAGGGGAAATATCAGATACGCAGTATTTT	CAWSPTGEISDTQYF
TRBD1	TRBJ2-7	few	TRBV7-3	15	TGTGCCAGCAGCCAGTGGGACAGGAGCTCCTACGAGCAGTACTTC	CASSQWDRSSYEQYF
-	TRBJ1-1	-	TRBV30	11	TGTGCCTTTAAGATGAACACTGAAGCTTTCTTT	CAFKMNTEAFF
-	TRBJ1-4	few	TRBV6-6	16	TGTGCCAGCAGTACGGGGCCTGGTCCAACTAATGAAAAACTGTTTTTT	CASSTGPGPTNEKLFF
-	TRBJ1-1	-	TRBV5-1	14	TGCGCCAGCAGCTCCAGGACCGTGAACACTGAAGCTTTCTTT	CASSSRTVNTEAFF
-	TRBJ1-4	-	TRBV7-3	15	TGTGCCAGCAGCTTAAACCCATCAACTAATGAAAAACTGTTTTTT	CASSLNPSTNEKLFF
-	TRBJ2-3	-	TRBV7-2	15	TGTGCCAGCAGCTTAGGTGGGGCGGGCACAGATACGCAGTATTTT	CASSLGGAGTDTQYF
-	TRBJ2-5	many	TRBV7-3	14	TGTGCCAGCAGCCCCACTAGCTCCCAAGAGACCCAGTACTTC	CASSPTSSQETQYF
TRBD2	TRBJ2-1	-	TRBV7-2	19	TGTGCCAGCAGCCGAGTCCCGGGACTAGCGGGGGGACGATACAATGAGCAGTTCTTC	CASSRVPGLAGGRYNEQFF
-	TRBJ1-5	-	TRBV15	14	TGTGCCACCAGCCAGGCCCCGGAGAATCAGCCCCAGCATTTT	CATSQAPENQPQHF
-	TRBJ1-1	-	TRBV4-1	15	TGCGCCAGCAGCCAAGAATCGGGAATGAACACTGAAGCTTTCTTT	CASSQESGMNTEAFF
TRBD1	TRBJ1-1	-	TRBV19	14	TGTGCCAGTAGTCAAGGACAGGGGTTCGCTGAAGCTTTCTTT	CASSQGQGFAEAFF
-	TRBJ2-2	-	TRBV5-1	16	TGCGCCAGCAGCCCGGAAGGGGCCGAAATCACCGGGGAGCTGTTTTTT	CASSPEGAEITGELFF
-	TRBJ1-2	-	TRBV6-5	13	TGTGCCAGCAGTTACGAGGGCACCTATGGCTACACCTTC	CASSYEGTYGYTF
TRBD1	TRBJ1-6	-	TRBV4-3	14	TGCGCCAGCAGCCCCGGCAGGGGGGATTCACCCCTCCACTTT	CASSPGRGDSPLHF
-	TRBJ1-6	-	TRBV9	14	TGTGCCAGCAGCCCCTCAAGGGTACGTTCACCCCTCCACTTT	CASSPSRVRSPLHF
-	TRBJ2-2	-	TRBV27	15	TGTGCCAGCAGTCACTCCGGGGCCCGATCCGGGGAGCTGTTTTTT	CASSHSGARSGELFF